This T cell receptor beta chain was recovered during a study of T cells in Graves' hyperthyroidism and ophthalmopathy. Whole-study results and caveats: In the analysis, a 13 V-J model separated ophthalmopathy from stable hyperthyroidism.

This clonotype was found many times. Antigen unknown. The blood sample was taken at first hyperthyroidism diagnosis, before any ophthalmopathy symptoms. The PBMCs were sourced from fresh peripheral blood (about 9.6 ml). Amplified regions were TCR beta CDR3 sequences from RNA transcripts. Initially, a first-round RT-PCR of the TCR CDR3 employed the HTBI primer set. TCRdb re-derived calls from the multiplex PCR reads in MiXCR, one entry per CDR3 protein. The sample consists of over 700,000 distinct CDR3 sequences, over 15% of them appearing once. Trimming took 7 bases from V and 3 from J, leaving 6 bases between them. This CDR3 comprises 12 residues. Per germline, CDR1 SNHLY and CDR2 FYNNEI.

The sequenced material came from blood. The sequence derives from a woman aged 50 to 60 with Graves' hyperthyroidism that later progressed to Graves' ophthalmopathy. The V and J genes are TRBV2 and TRBJ1-4, with D unclear. The CDR3 DNA reads as TGTGCCAGCAATCGGGCTAATGAAAAACTGTTTTTT. Residues: CASNRANEKLFF. The variable domain in full, with the rest retrieved from reference TRBV2 and TRBJ1-4, is EPEVTQTPSHQVTQMGQEVILRCVPISNHLYFYWYRQILGQKVEFLVSFYNNEISEKSEIFDDQFSVERPDGSNFTLKIRSTKLEDSAMYFCASNRANEKLFFGSGTQLSVL.